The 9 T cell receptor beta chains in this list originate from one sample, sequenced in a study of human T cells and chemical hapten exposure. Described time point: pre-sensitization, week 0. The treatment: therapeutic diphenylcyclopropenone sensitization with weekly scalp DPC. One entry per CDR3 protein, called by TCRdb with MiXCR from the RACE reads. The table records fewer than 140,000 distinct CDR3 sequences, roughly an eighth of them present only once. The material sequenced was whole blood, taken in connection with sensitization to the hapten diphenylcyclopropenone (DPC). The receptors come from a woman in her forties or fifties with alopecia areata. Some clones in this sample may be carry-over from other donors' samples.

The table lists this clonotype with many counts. CDR3 sequence reads: CSAQNRDRGTYEQYF. CDR3 sequence (DNA): TGCAGTGCTCAGAACCGGGACAGGGGGACCTACGAGCAGTACTTC. The chain carries TRBV20-1 and TRBJ2-7, with 11 bases identical to TRBD1. J gave up 2 bases and V 5 bases, and 8 bases lay outside the gene matches. The CDR3 sequence is 15 residues long. CDR1 and CDR2 (germline): DFQATT, SNEGSKA (reference sequence).

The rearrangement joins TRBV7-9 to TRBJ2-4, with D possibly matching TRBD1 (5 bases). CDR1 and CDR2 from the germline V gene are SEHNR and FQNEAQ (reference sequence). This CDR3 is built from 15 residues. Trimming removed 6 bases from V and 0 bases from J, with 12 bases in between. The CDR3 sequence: CASSVDRIAKNIQYF. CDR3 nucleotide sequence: TGTGCCAGCAGTGTAGACAGAATAGCCAAAAACATTCAGTACTTC.

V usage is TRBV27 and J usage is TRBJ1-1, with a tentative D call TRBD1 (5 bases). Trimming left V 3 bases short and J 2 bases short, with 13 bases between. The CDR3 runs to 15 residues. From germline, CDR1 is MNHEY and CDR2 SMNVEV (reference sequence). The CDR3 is CASSFRRGANTEAFF. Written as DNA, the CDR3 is TGTGCCAGCAGTTTCAGGCGCGGGGCCAACACTGAAGCTTTCTTT.

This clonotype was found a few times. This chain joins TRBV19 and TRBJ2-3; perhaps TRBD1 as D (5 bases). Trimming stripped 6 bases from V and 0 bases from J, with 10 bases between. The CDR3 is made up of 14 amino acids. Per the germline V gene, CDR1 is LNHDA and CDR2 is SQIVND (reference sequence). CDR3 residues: CASRPGFSTDTQYF. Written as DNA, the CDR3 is TGTGCCAGTAGGCCAGGGTTTAGCACAGATACGCAGTATTTT.

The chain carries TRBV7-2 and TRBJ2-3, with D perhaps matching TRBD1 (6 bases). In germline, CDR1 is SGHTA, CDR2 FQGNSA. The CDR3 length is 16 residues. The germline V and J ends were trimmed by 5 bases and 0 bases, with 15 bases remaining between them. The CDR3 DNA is TGTGCCAGCAGCCAACAAGGGACACCTAGCACAGATACGCAGTATTTT. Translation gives CASSQQGTPSTDTQYF. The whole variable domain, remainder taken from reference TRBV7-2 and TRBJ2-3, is GAGVSQSPSNKVTEKGKDVELRCDPISGHTALYWYRQSLGQGLEFLIYFQGNSAPDKSGLPSDRFSAERTGGSVSTLTIQRTQQEDSAVYLCASSQQGTPSTDTQYFGPGTRLTVL.

The CDR3 DNA follows: TGTGCCAGCGTGGGGGGGACAGCCTCCTACGAGCAGTACTTC. Translation: CASVGGTASYEQYF. The chain joins TRBV28 to TRBJ2-7; D could derive from TRBD1 or TRBD2 (7 bases each). CDR1 and CDR2 from the germline V gene are MDHEN and SYDVKM. The CDR3 sequence is 14 residues long. V was clipped by 8 bases and J by 0 bases, with 14 bases between them.

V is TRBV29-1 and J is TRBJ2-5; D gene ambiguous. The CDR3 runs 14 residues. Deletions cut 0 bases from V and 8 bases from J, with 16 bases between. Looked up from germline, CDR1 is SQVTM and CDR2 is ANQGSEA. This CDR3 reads CSVEEYRELDTQYF. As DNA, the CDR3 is TGCAGCGTTGAAGAGTACAGAGAGTTAGATACCCAGTACTTC.

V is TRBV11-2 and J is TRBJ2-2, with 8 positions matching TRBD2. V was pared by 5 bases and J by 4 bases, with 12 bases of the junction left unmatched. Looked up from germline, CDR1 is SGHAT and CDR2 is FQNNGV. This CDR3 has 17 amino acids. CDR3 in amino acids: CASSPPQGLVSTGELFF. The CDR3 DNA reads TGTGCCAGCAGCCCTCCTCAGGGACTAGTGAGCACCGGGGAGCTGTTTTTT.

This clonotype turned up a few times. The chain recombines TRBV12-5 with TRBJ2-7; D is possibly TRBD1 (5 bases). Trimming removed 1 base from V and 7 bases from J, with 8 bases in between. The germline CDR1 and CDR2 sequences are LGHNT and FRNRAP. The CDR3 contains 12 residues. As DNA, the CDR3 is TGTGCTAGTGGTTTGGATCAGGGTGAGCAGTACTTC. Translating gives CASGLDQGEQYF.